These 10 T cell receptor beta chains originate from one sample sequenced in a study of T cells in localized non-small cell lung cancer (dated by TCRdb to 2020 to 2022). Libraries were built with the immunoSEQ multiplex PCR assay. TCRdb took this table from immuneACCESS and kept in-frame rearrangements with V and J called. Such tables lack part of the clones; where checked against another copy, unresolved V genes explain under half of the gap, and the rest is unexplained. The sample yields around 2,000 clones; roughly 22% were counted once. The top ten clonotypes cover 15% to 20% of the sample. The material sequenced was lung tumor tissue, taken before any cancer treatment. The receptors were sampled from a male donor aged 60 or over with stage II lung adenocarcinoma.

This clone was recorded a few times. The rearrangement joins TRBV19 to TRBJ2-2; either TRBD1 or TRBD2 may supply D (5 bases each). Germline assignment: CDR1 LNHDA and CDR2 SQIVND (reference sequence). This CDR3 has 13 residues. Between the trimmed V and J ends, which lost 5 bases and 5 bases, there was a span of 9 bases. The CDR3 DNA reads TGTGCCAGTAGTTATGGGGGTACCGGGGAGCTGTTTTTT. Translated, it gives CASSYGGTGELFF. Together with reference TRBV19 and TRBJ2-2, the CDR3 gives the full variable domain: DGGITQSPKYLFRKEGQNVTLSCEQNLNHDAMYWYRQDPGQGLRLIYYSQIVNDFQKGDIAEGYSVSREKKESFPLTVTSAQKNPTAFYLCASSYGGTGELFFGEGSRLTVL.

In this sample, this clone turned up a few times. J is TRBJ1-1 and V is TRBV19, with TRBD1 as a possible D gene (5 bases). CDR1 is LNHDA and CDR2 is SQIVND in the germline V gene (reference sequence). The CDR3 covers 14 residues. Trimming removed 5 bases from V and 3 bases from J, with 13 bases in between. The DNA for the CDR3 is TGTGCCAGTAGTCCCAGGGTAGGCGACACTGAAGCTTTCTTT. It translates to CASSPRVGDTEAFF.

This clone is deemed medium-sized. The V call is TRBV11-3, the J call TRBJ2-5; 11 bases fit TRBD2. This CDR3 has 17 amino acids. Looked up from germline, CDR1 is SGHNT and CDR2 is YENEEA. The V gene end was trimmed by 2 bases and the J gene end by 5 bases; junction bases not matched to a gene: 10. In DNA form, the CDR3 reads TGTGCCAGCAGCTTATCCCCAAGTAGCGGGGGGGCCGAGACCCAGTACTTC. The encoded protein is CASSLSPSSGGAETQYF.

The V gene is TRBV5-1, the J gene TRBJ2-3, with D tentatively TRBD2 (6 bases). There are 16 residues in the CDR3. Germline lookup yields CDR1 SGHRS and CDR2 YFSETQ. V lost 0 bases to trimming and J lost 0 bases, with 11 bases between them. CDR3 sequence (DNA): TGCGCCAGCAGCTTGGTATTGGGGGGAAGCACAGATACGCAGTATTTT. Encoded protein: CASSLVLGGSTDTQYF.

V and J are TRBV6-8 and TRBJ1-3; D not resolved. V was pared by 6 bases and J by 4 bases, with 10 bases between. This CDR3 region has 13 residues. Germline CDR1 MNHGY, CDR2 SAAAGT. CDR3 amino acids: CASRKAEGNTIYF. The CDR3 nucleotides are TGTGCCAGCAGGAAGGCGGAAGGAAACACCATATATTTT.

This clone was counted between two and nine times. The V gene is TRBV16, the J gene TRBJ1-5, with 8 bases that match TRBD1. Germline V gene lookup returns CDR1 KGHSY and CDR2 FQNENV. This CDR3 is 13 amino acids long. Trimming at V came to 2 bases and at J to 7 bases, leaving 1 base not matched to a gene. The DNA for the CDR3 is TGTGCCAGCAGCCAAGACAGGGGCCAGCCCCAGCATTTT. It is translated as CASSQDRGQPQHF.

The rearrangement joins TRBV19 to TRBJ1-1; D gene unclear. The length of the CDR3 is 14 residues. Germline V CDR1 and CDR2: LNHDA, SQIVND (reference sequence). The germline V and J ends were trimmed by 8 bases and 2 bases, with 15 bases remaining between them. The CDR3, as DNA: TGTGCCAGTTCTCACCACTATCTTAACACTGAAGCTTTCTTT. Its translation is CASSHHYLNTEAFF.

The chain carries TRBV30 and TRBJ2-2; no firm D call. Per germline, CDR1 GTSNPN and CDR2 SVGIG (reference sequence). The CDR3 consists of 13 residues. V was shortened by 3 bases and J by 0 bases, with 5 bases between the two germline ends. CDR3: CAWRQSNTGELFF. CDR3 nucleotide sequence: TGTGCCTGGAGACAGTCGAACACCGGGGAGCTGTTTTTT.

The CDR3 DNA reads as TGTGCCAGCAGCTTAGGGACAGGGGGCAATCAGCCCCAGCATTTT. This sequence encodes CASSLGTGGNQPQHF. V and J are TRBV11-3 and TRBJ1-5; TRBD1 matches at 9 bases. CDR1 and CDR2 from the germline V gene are SGHNT and YENEEA. The V and J ends lost 1 base and 2 bases, in that order; junction bases with no gene match: 0. The CDR3 is made up of 15 amino acids.

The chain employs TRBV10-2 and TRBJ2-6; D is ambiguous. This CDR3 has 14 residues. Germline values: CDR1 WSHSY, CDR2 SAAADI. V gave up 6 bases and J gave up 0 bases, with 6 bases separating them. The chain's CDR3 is CASREISGANVLTF. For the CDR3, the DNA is TGCGCCAGCAGGGAAATCTCTGGGGCCAACGTCCTGACTTTC.